This entry is about one TCR beta chain. The germline V gene has CDR1 LGHDT and CDR2 YNNKEL (reference sequence). J gave up 5 bases and V 0 bases, and 3 bases lay outside the gene matches. The CDR3 consists of 16 residues. In the original analysis: Using reference gene primer amplification, nucleated cell counts were estimated. Profiled with immunoSEQ multiplex PCR; TCRdb holds only in-frame clones, not every one. That table is the source of V, J and clone size, and D and trimming were worked out from the DNA. The repertoire includes 190,000 or so clones, around 87% of them detected once, and 6.2% sits in the top ten. The data were obtained in a study of blood T cell repertoires in COVID-19. Looking at the study overall: There were acute and convalescent COVID-19 samples, and they came from the United States, Italy and Spain. Nucleic acid was either cDNA or gDNA, and it came from T cells, B-cell-depleted T cells, or PBMCs.

Sequences were obtained from peripheral blood. This chain uses TRBV3-1 (or the pseudogene TRBV3-2) with TRBJ2-3; 12 bases map to TRBD2. The TCR originated in a man aged 60-69 years who had recovered from COVID-19. The CDR3 DNA reads TGTGCCAGCAGCCAAGATGGGGGACTAGCGGGAGATACGCAGTATTTT. Protein sequence: CASSQDGGLAGDTQYF.